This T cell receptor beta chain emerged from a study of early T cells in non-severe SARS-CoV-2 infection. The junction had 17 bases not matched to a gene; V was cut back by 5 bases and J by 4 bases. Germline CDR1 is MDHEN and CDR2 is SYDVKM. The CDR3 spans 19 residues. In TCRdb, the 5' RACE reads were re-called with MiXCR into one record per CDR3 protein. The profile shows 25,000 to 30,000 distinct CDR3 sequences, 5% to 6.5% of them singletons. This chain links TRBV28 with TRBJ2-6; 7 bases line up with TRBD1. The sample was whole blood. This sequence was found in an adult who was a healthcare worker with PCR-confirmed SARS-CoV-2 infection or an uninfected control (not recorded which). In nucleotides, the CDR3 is TGTGCCAGCAGTGGACTTTACCGGACAGGCAGATCCGGGGCCAACGTCCTGACTTTC. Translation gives CASSGLYRTGRSGANVLTF.